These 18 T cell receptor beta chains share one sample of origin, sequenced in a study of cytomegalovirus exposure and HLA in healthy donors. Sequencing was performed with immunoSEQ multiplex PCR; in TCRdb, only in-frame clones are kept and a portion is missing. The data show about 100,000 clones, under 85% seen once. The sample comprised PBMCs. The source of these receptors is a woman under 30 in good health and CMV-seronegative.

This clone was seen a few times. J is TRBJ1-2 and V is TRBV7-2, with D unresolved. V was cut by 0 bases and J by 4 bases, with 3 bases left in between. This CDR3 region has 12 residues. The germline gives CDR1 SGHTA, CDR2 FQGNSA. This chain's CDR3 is CASSLASYGYTF. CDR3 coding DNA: TGTGCCAGCAGCTTAGCGAGCTATGGCTACACCTTC.

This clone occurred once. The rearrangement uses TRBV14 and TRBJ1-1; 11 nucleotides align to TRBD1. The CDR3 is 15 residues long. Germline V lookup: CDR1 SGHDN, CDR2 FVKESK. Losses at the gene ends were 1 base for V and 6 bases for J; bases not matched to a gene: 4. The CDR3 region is CASSQVGTGGAEAFF. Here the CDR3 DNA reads TGTGCCAGCAGCCAAGTCGGGACAGGGGGGGCTGAAGCTTTCTTT. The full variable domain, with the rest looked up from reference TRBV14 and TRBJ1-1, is EAGVTQFPSHSVIEKGQTVTLRCDPISGHDNLYWYRRVMGKEIKFLLHFVKESKQDESGMPNNRFLAERTGGTYSTLKVQPAELEDSGVYFCASSQVGTGGAEAFFGQGTRLTVV.

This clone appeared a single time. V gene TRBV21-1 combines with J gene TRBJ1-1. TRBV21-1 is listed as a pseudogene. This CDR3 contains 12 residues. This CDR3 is CASSPVPTEAFF. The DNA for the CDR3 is TGTGCCAGCAGCCCTGTTCCCACTGAAGCTTTCTTT.

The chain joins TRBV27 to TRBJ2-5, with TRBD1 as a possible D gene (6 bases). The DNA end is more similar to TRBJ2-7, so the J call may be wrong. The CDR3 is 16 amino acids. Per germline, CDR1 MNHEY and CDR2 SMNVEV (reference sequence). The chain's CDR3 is CASSQNYLTGSYEQYF. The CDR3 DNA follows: TGTGCCAGCAGTCAAAACTACCTGACAGGATCCTACGAGCAGTACTTC.

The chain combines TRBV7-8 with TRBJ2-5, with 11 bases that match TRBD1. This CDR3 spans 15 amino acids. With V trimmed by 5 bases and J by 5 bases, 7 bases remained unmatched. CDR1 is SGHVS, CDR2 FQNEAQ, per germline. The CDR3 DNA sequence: TGTGCCAGCAGCGGGGGGACAGGGGGTGGGGAGACCCAGTACTTC. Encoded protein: CASSGGTGGGETQYF.

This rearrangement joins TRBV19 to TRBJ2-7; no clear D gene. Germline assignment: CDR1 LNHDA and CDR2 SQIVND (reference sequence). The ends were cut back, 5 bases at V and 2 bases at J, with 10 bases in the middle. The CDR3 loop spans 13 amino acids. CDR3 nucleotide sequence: TGTGCCAGTAGTCGTCCGGGTACCTACGAGCAGTACTTC. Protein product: CASSRPGTYEQYF.

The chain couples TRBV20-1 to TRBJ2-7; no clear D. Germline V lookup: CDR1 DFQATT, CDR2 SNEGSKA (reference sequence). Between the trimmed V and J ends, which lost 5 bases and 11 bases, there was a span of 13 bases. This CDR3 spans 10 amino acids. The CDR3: CSAPPLREYF. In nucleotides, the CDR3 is TGCAGTGCTCCCCCCCTACGCGAGTACTTC.

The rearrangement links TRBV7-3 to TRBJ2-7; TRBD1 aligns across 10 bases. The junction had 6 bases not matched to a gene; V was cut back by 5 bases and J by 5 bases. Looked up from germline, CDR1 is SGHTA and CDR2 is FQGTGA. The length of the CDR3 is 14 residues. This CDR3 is CASSPTGGLDEQYF. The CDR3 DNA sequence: TGTGCCAGCAGCCCGACAGGGGGCTTGGACGAGCAGTACTTC.

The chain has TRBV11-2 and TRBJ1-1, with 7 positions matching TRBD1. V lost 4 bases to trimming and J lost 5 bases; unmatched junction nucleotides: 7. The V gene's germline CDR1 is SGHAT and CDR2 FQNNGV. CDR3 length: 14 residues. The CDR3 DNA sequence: TGTGCCAGCAGCTCAAACAGGGGAAGAACTGAAGCTTTCTTT. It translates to CASSSNRGRTEAFF.

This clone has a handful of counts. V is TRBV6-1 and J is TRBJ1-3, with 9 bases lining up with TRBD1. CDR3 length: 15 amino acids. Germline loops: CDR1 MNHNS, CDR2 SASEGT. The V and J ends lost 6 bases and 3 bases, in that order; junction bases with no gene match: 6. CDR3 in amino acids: CASSDGTGIGNTIYF. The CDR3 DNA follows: TGTGCCAGCAGCGACGGGACAGGGATTGGAAACACCATATATTTT.

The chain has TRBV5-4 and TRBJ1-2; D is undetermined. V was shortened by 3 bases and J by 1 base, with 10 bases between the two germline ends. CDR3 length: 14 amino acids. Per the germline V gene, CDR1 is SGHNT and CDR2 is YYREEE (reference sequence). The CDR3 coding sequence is TGTGCCAGCAGCTCGGGGTTGGGTAACTATGGCTACACCTTC. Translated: CASSSGLGNYGYTF. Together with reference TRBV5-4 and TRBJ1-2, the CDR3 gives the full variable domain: ETGVTQSPTHLIKTRGQQVTLRCSSQSGHNTVSWYQQALGQGPQFIFQYYREEENGRGNFPPRFSGLQFPNYSSELNVNALELDDSALYLCASSSGLGNYGYTFGSGTRLTVV.

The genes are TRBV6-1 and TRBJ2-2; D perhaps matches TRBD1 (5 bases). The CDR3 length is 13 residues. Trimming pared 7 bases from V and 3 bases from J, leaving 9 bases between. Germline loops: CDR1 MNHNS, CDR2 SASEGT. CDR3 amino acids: CASTVGDTGELFF. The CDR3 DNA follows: TGTGCCAGCACAGTAGGGGACACCGGGGAGCTGTTTTTT.

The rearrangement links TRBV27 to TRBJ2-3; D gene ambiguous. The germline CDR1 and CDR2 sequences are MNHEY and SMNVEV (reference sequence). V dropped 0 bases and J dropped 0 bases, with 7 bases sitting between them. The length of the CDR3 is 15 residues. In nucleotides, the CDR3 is TGTGCCAGCAGTTTATCCAAGCTTAGCACAGATACGCAGTATTTT. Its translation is CASSLSKLSTDTQYF.

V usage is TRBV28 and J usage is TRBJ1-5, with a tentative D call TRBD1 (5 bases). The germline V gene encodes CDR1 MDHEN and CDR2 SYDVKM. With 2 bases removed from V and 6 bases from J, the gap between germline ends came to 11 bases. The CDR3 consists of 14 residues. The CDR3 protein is CASSLAGGSQPQHF. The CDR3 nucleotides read TGTGCCAGCAGTTTAGCGGGGGGATCTCAGCCCCAGCATTTT.

The CDR3 coding sequence is TGTGCCAGCAGTACCATCCTCGAAGAGACTAACTATGGCTACACCTTC. Protein product: CASSTILEETNYGYTF. The chain uses TRBV4-2 and TRBJ1-2, with D unclear. With 6 bases removed from V and 0 bases from J, the gap between germline ends came to 17 bases. The germline CDR1 and CDR2 sequences are LGHNA and YNFKEQ. The CDR3 consists of 16 residues.

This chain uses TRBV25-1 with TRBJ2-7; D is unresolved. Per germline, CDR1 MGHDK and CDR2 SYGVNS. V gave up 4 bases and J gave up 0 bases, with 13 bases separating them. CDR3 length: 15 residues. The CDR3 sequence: CASSVSAFNSYEQYF. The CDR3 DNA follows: TGTGCCAGCAGTGTCTCCGCGTTTAACTCCTACGAGCAGTACTTC.

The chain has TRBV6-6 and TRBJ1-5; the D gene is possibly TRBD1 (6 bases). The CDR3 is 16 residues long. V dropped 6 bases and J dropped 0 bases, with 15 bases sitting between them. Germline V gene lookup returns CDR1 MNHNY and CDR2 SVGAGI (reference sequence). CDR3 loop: CASRSRDKISNQPQHF. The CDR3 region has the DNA TGTGCCAGCAGGTCTCGGGACAAGATTAGCAATCAGCCCCAGCATTTT.

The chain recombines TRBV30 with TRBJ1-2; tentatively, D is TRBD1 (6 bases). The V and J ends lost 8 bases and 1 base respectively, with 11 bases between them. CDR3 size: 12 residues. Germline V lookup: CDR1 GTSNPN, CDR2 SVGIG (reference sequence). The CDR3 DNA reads TGTGCCCGGGACACACGTAACTATGGCTACACCTTC. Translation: CARDTRNYGYTF.